This T cell receptor beta chain derives from a study of blood T cell repertoires in COVID-19. The CDR3 covers 16 residues. Trimming cost V 0 bases and J 7 bases, with 18 bases left between them. Germline loops: CDR1 SEHNR, CDR2 FQNEAQ (reference sequence). Generated by immunoSEQ multiplex PCR, the TCRdb table keeps only in-frame clones and is missing some. Seen here are 120,000 to 150,000 clones, around 80% observed once, and the top ten hold about 15%. The TCR sequence derives from a human donor with acute or convalescent COVID-19. The donor label of this sample is uncertain. Sequenced input: peripheral blood. The V call is TRBV7-9, the J call TRBJ1-2; tentative D call: TRBD1 (6 bases). CDR3 protein: CASSLALGQGAGGYTF. The CDR3 nucleotides read TGTGCCAGCAGCTTAGCCCTGGGACAAGGAGCCGGTGGCTACACCTTC.